This paragraph covers one T cell receptor beta chain sequence. This sample is drawn from a study of blood T cell repertoires in COVID-19. Study-level information: The study drew acute and convalescent COVID-19 samples from the United States, Italy and Spain.

Trimming took off 3 bases at V and 1 base at J, with 6 bases between the two ends. This CDR3 has 14 amino acids. Germline CDR1 and CDR2: LGHDT and YNNKEL (reference sequence). As processed by the authors: Amplified reference gene primers provided the basis for estimating nucleated cell counts. This table comes from immunoSEQ multiplex PCR, and its TCRdb copy is limited to in-frame clones, with some not included. V and J calls plus clone size are reproduced from that table; the DNA served to infer D and trimming. The sample carries roughly 280,000 clones, less than 85% recorded once. The sequence derives from a man aged 55 to 69 who had recovered from COVID-19. Input material: peripheral blood. V gene TRBV3-1 (or the pseudogene TRBV3-2) combines with J gene TRBJ2-2; no reliable D call. The CDR3 loop reads CASSQRMNTGELFF. In DNA form, the CDR3 reads TGTGCCAGCAGCCAGCGCATGAACACCGGGGAGCTGTTTTTT.